A single sample gave rise to the 5 T cell receptor beta chains below, sequenced in a study of T-cell memory formation after mild COVID-19. Via MiXCR, TCRdb re-called the 5' RACE reads, giving one row per CDR3 protein. The sample consists of roughly 510,000 distinct CDR3 sequences, around 16% of them appearing once. Material for sequencing was PBMCs or a T cell subset sorted from them (not recorded which). The receptor set was obtained from an adult woman who had mild COVID-19 (a few samples of this study predate the infection). Cell type and time point are not known.

This clonotype showed up many times. This chain links TRBV7-3 with TRBJ2-2; no reliable D call. V shed 3 bases and J shed 0 bases, with 5 bases lying between them. This CDR3 is built from 14 residues. Germline CDR1 SGHTA, CDR2 FQGTGA. CDR3 coding DNA: TGTGCCAGCAGCTTGTCCCCGAACACCGGGGAGCTGTTTTTT. It encodes CASSLSPNTGELFF. Using reference TRBV7-3 and TRBJ2-2 for the parts outside the CDR3, the full variable domain is GAGVSQTPSNKVTEKGKYVELRCDPISGHTALYWYRQSLGQGPEFLIYFQGTGAADDSGLPNDRFFAVRPEGSVSTLKIQRTERGDSAVYLCASSLSPNTGELFFGEGSRLTVL.

This clonotype was counted only a few times. The rearrangement joins TRBV6-2 or TRBV6-3 to TRBJ1-2, with D hard to call. Deletions cut 2 bases from V and 5 bases from J, with 9 bases between. The CDR3 spans 13 residues. Germline values: CDR1 MNHEY, CDR2 SVGEGT. CDR3 sequence (DNA): TGTGCCAGCAGTTACCGGTCTGGATATGGCTACACCTTC. Its protein is CASSYRSGYGYTF.

This clonotype was detected only a few times. The chain couples TRBV29-1 to TRBJ2-7, with D tentatively TRBD1 (5 bases). Germline CDR1 and CDR2: SQVTM and ANQGSEA. The CDR3 runs to 12 residues. Trimming took 5 bases from V and 2 from J, leaving 10 bases between them. The CDR3 DNA is TGCAGCGTTACCCAGGGCCCCTACGAGCAGTACTTC. Residues: CSVTQGPYEQYF.

J is TRBJ1-2 and V is TRBV9; D ambiguous. Germline values: CDR1 SGDLS, CDR2 YYNGEE. This CDR3 comprises 14 residues. V lost 7 bases and J lost 5, with 18 bases in between. CDR3 loop: CASSDGGGWYGYTF. CDR3 bases: TGTGCCAGCTCGGACGGCGGCGGGTGGTATGGCTACACCTTC. The full variable domain, in which reference TRBV9 and TRBJ1-2 provide the parts outside the CDR3, is DSGVTQTPKHLITATGQRVTLRCSPRSGDLSVYWYQQSLDQGLQFLIQYYNGEERAKGNILERFSAQQFPDLHSELNLSSLELGDSALYFCASSDGGGWYGYTFGSGTRLTVV.

This clonotype was observed once. A read error may explain this, as a much larger clone is one base away. The V gene is TRBV6-6, the J gene TRBJ2-5; a possible D gene is TRBD2 (5 bases). Trimming shortened V by 7 bases and J by 10 bases, and 22 bases separated the two germline ends. This CDR3 contains 14 residues. Germline V lookup: CDR1 MNHNY, CDR2 SVGAGI (reference sequence). CDR3 bases: TGTGCCAGCAACCCGGCCACCTCCAATCGGGACCAGTACTTC. This gives the protein CASNPATSNRDQYF.